This passage covers 32 T cell receptor beta chains from one sample sequenced in a study of response to subunit inactivated influenza vaccine. MiXCR, applied by TCRdb to the RT-PCR reads, yields one record per CDR3 protein. The data hold more than 200,000 distinct CDR3 sequences, with 12% observed a single time. This specimen consisted of non-naive T cells sorted from PBMCs, obtained 14 days before vaccination. Source of these receptors: a man in his forties or fifties who received an inactivated influenza vaccine.

The CDR3 DNA reads as TGTGCCGGCTGTGGACAGGGGGGCAGAACTAATGAAAAACTGTTTTTT. Its protein product is CAGCGQGGRTNEKLFF. This chain links TRBV7-9 with TRBJ1-4; TRBD1 matches 10 bases. V trimming: 11 bases; J trimming: 1 base; junction bases outside the gene matches: 10. Germline V gene lookup returns CDR1 SEHNR and CDR2 FQNEAQ (reference sequence). There are 16 residues in the CDR3.

J is TRBJ2-7 and V is TRBV6-1; 8 bases match TRBD2. The CDR3 has 13 amino acids. Germline V CDR1 and CDR2: MNHNS, SASEGT. V lost 7 bases to trimming and J lost 7 bases; unmatched junction nucleotides: 9. CDR3 bases: TGTGCCAGCACAATCCGCGGGGGGTCGGAGCAGTACTTC. It yields the protein CASTIRGGSEQYF.

A few counts support this clonotype. The chain links TRBV7-9 to TRBJ2-3; TRBD1 agrees at 7 bases. The CDR3 is made up of 14 amino acids. Trimming cost V 4 bases and J 4 bases; bases outside gene matches: 5. The V gene's germline CDR1 is SEHNR and CDR2 FQNEAQ (reference sequence). The CDR3 region is CASSSNTGADTQYF. In DNA form, the CDR3 reads TGTGCCAGCAGCTCTAACACAGGGGCAGATACGCAGTATTTT.

The V call is TRBV2, the J call TRBJ2-7, with TRBD2 matching 8 bases. Per the germline V gene, CDR1 is SNHLY and CDR2 is FYNNEI. V lost 4 bases and J lost 2; bases outside the gene matches: 4. The CDR3 extends over 14 amino acids. Written as DNA, the CDR3 is TGTGCCAGCAGTGGGACGCGGGGGGCCTACGAGCAGTACTTC. Translation: CASSGTRGAYEQYF.

In its sample, this clonotype was seen a few times. This sequence joins TRBV2 and TRBJ2-7; TRBD1 matches 10 bases. The J segment lost 4 bases and the V segment lost 2 bases, leaving 5 bases of the junction unmatched. Looked up from germline, CDR1 is SNHLY and CDR2 is FYNNEI. This CDR3 contains 15 residues. The CDR3 spells CASSERQGAWYEQYF. Written as DNA, the CDR3 is TGTGCCAGCAGTGAAAGACAGGGGGCCTGGTACGAGCAGTACTTC.

Ten or more counts support this clonotype. V and J are TRBV5-1 and TRBJ2-3, with 10 nucleotides matching TRBD2. From germline, CDR1 is SGHRS and CDR2 YFSETQ. V lost 4 bases and J lost 1; bases outside the gene matches: 3. This CDR3 has 15 amino acids. Written as DNA, the CDR3 is TGCGCCAGCAGCCAAGGGACTAGCGGCACAGATACGCAGTATTTT. It translates to CASSQGTSGTDTQYF.

The chain carries TRBV12-3 or TRBV12-4 and TRBJ1-5; 7 bases are a match to TRBD1. CDR3 size: 13 residues. Trimming cost V 6 bases and J 4 bases; bases outside gene matches: 3. The CDR3 here is CASRATGNQPQHF. CDR3 nucleotides: TGTGCCAGCAGGGCGACAGGGAATCAGCCCCAGCATTTT.

V is TRBV5-1 and J is TRBJ2-7, with 8 bases aligning to TRBD1. The CDR3 runs to 16 residues. CDR1 SGHRS and CDR2 YFSETQ come from the germline V gene. V was pared by 0 bases and J by 4 bases, with 9 bases of the junction left unmatched. CDR3 nucleotide sequence: TGCGCCAGCAGCTTGGGGACAGGGCCGAGGATATACGAGCAGTACTTC. It yields the protein CASSLGTGPRIYEQYF.

Here the CDR3 DNA reads TGTGCCAGCCGGTGGGGGTCCAATCAGCCCCAGCATTTT. This sequence encodes CASRWGSNQPQHF. The chain has TRBV12-3 or TRBV12-4 and TRBJ1-5, with D tentatively TRBD1 (5 bases). The CDR3 length is 13 residues. V was clipped by 8 bases and J by 3 bases, with 11 bases between them.

The chain combines TRBV23-1 with TRBJ2-7, with 7 bases aligning to TRBD1. TRBV23-1 is an ORF; its function is uncertain. This CDR3 is built from 14 residues. The V gene end was trimmed by 0 bases and the J gene end by 6 bases; junction bases not matched to a gene: 5. The CDR3 DNA reads as TGCGCCAGCAGTCAATCTCACAGGGGTTGCGAGCAGTACTTC. The encoded protein is CASSQSHRGCEQYF.

The gene calls are TRBV12-3 or TRBV12-4 and TRBJ2-5, with TRBD1 matching 8 bases. Unmatched junction bases numbered 4, after V lost 5 bases and J lost 2 bases. The CDR3 extends over 14 amino acids. DNA for the CDR3: TGTGCCAGCAGTACGGACAGGGCTCAAGAGACCCAGTACTTC. Translated, it gives CASSTDRAQETQYF.

The CDR3 coding sequence is TGTGCCAGCAGGGTGGGGGCGGATCATTCACCCCTCCACTTT. Amino acids: CASRVGADHSPLHF. This sequence joins TRBV11-2 and TRBJ1-6; tentatively, D is TRBD1 (6 bases). The V end was cut by 6 bases, the J end by 8 bases, with 14 bases between. The CDR3 is made up of 14 amino acids. CDR1 SGHAT and CDR2 FQNNGV come from the germline V gene.

This clonotype was recorded a few times. This chain connects TRBV6-1 to TRBJ2-1; 13 bases fit TRBD2. Trimming cost V 4 bases and J 5 bases; bases outside gene matches: 2. The CDR3 is 15 amino acids. Germline V CDR1 and CDR2: MNHNS, SASEGT. CDR3 DNA: TGTGCCAGCAGTGGACTAGCGGGGGGCCACAATGAGCAGTTCTTC. This translates into CASSGLAGGHNEQFF.

In this sample, this clonotype turned up a few times. The chain carries TRBV5-6 and TRBJ2-2; perhaps D is TRBD1 or TRBD2 (5 bases each). The V end lost 3 bases, the J end lost 3 bases, and 15 bases lay between the germline ends. This CDR3 has 16 amino acids. Germline CDR1 SGHDT, CDR2 YYEEEE. The CDR3 here is CASSSLGTEYTGELFF. CDR3 nucleotides: TGTGCCAGCAGCTCCCTAGGGACGGAGTACACCGGGGAGCTGTTTTTT. The variable domain in full, with the rest retrieved from reference TRBV5-6 and TRBJ2-2, is DAGVTQSPTHLIKTRGQQVTLRCSPKSGHDTVSWYQQALGQGPQFIFQYYEEEERQRGNFPDRFSGHQFPNYSSELNVNALLLGDSALYLCASSSLGTEYTGELFFGEGSRLTVL.

This clonotype was counted ten times or more. The chain recombines TRBV11-2 with TRBJ1-2; a weak D match, TRBD1 (6 bases). From germline, CDR1 is SGHAT and CDR2 FQNNGV. This CDR3 spans 18 amino acids. Trimming stripped 0 bases from V and 4 bases from J, with 21 bases between. The CDR3 loop is CASSLDGIGQTGGYGYTF. For the CDR3, the DNA is TGTGCCAGCAGCTTAGATGGAATAGGGCAGACAGGTGGCTATGGCTACACCTTC.

V gene TRBV12-2 combines with J gene TRBJ1-2; whether TRBD1, the table's D call, matches the DNA was not checked. TRBV12-2 is reported as a pseudogene. The CDR3 contains 15 residues. For the CDR3, the DNA is TGTGCAAGTCGCTTAGCCCGGGGTCAGAACTATGGCTACACCTTC. The encoded protein is CASRLARGQNYGYTF.

This chain connects TRBV2 to TRBJ2-5; no reliable D call. CDR3 length: 11 amino acids. The germline V gene encodes CDR1 SNHLY and CDR2 FYNNEI. V lost 4 bases and J lost 6, with 6 bases in between. For the CDR3, the DNA is TGTGCCAGCAGTGTCTCTAAGACCCAGTACTTC. Protein product: CASSVSKTQYF.

This clonotype has a count of ten or more. This sequence joins TRBV6-1 and TRBJ1-2; 9 bases align to TRBD1. The CDR3 has 17 amino acids. Losses at the gene ends were 5 bases for V and 6 bases for J; bases not matched to a gene: 16. Per the germline V gene, CDR1 is MNHNS and CDR2 is SASEGT. DNA for the CDR3: TGTGCCAGCAGTCCTGTCCACCTCGGACAGGGGAACGATGGCTACACCTTC. Its translation: CASSPVHLGQGNDGYTF.

This clonotype was seen a few times. V and J are TRBV6-1 and TRBJ1-5; D is ambiguous. Germline loops: CDR1 MNHNS, CDR2 SASEGT. V was clipped by 2 bases and J by 0 bases, with 11 bases between them. The CDR3 sequence is 16 residues long. CDR3 residues: CASSEYGQASNQPQHF. The CDR3 DNA is TGTGCCAGCAGTGAATACGGCCAGGCTAGCAATCAGCCCCAGCATTTT.

The V call is TRBV6-1, the J call TRBJ1-5; D is unresolved. The germline V gene has CDR1 MNHNS and CDR2 SASEGT. This CDR3 comprises 12 residues. Trimming left V 7 bases short and J 1 base short, with 5 bases between. CDR3 sequence reads: CASTKSNQPQHF. DNA of the CDR3: TGTGCCAGCACTAAGAGCAATCAGCCCCAGCATTTT.

V is TRBV11-1 and J is TRBJ2-1, with TRBD2 as a possible D gene (7 bases). CDR3 length: 16 amino acids. Looked up from germline, CDR1 is SGHAT and CDR2 is FQDESV (reference sequence). Trimming left V 2 bases short and J 9 bases short, with 20 bases between. CDR3 region: CASSLSGGRGGGEQFF. In DNA form, the CDR3 reads TGTGCCAGCAGCTTATCGGGGGGAAGGGGAGGGGGTGAGCAGTTCTTC.

The chain has TRBV13 and TRBJ2-1, with 7 positions matching TRBD2. Germline V gene lookup returns CDR1 PRHDT and CDR2 FYEKMQ (reference sequence). Unmatched junction bases numbered 5, after V lost 3 bases and J lost 6 bases. The CDR3 extends over 14 amino acids. The CDR3 reads CASSLGGSLNEQFF. DNA for the CDR3: TGTGCCAGCAGCTTGGGGGGGAGCCTCAATGAGCAGTTCTTC.

Ten or more counts support this clonotype. This chain connects TRBV20-1 to TRBJ2-7, with D unresolved. V was cut by 5 bases and J by 0 bases, with 8 bases left in between. The CDR3 totals 12 residues. Germline lookup yields CDR1 DFQATT and CDR2 SNEGSKA (reference sequence). The CDR3, as DNA: TGCAGTGCTGACTTTGTCTCCTACGAGCAGTACTTC. The encoded protein is CSADFVSYEQYF.

A few counts support this clonotype. This sequence joins TRBV28 and TRBJ1-3; D is perhaps TRBD1 (6 bases). Trimming pared 6 bases from V and 1 base from J, leaving 16 bases between. The CDR3 has 16 amino acids. Germline V gene data show CDR1 as MDHEN and CDR2 as SYDVKM. CDR3 bases: TGTGCCAGCAGGGGTCAGGGGATCTCGTCTGGAAACACCATATATTTT. It is translated as CASRGQGISSGNTIYF.

The V gene is TRBV7-8, the J gene TRBJ1-1; 8 nucleotides align to TRBD1. This CDR3 has 16 amino acids. Unmatched junction bases numbered 9, after V lost 5 bases and J lost 1 base. Germline-derived CDR1 and CDR2 are SGHVS and FQNEAQ. The CDR3 reads CASSAVTGDWNTEAFF. DNA of the CDR3: TGTGCCAGCAGCGCAGTGACAGGGGATTGGAACACTGAAGCTTTCTTT.

V is TRBV29-1 and J is TRBJ2-1, with 10 bases identical to TRBD2. With V trimmed by 6 bases and J by 3 bases, 8 bases remained unmatched. The CDR3 spans 15 residues. Germline-derived CDR1 and CDR2 are SQVTM and ANQGSEA. In DNA, the CDR3 is TGCAGCGTGGATCAAATAGCGGGAGGCTACAATGAGCAGTTCTTC. Translated, it gives CSVDQIAGGYNEQFF.

This chain connects TRBV6-4 to TRBJ2-1; D gene uncertain. This CDR3 has 13 residues. CDR1 MRHNA and CDR2 SNTAGT come from the germline V gene. The germline V and J ends were trimmed by 1 base and 11 bases, with 12 bases remaining between them. This chain's CDR3 is CASSDYERSKQFF. The CDR3 DNA reads TGTGCCAGCAGTGACTATGAGCGATCTAAGCAGTTCTTC.

The V call is TRBV20-1, the J call TRBJ1-5; D uncertain. CDR3 size: 15 residues. Per germline, CDR1 DFQATT and CDR2 SNEGSKA (reference sequence). Between the trimmed V and J ends, which lost 1 base and 2 bases, there was a span of 12 bases. The CDR3, as DNA: TGCAGTGCTAGAGGGGATACGTTGGGCAATCAGCCCCAGCATTTT. Amino acids: CSARGDTLGNQPQHF.

The chain combines TRBV6-5 with TRBJ1-4; D ambiguous. Germline-derived CDR1 and CDR2 are MNHEY and SVGAGI. V lost 0 bases to trimming and J lost 8 bases, with 7 bases between them. The CDR3 has 13 amino acids. CDR3 sequence (DNA): TGTGCCAGCAGTTACTCGAGAGGAGAAAAACTGTTTTTT. Its protein is CASSYSRGEKLFF.

This clonotype was counted only a few times. The gene calls are TRBV6-1 and TRBJ1-5, with TRBD1 identical over 7 bases. V lost 7 bases and J lost 0; bases outside the gene matches: 6. CDR3 length: 15 residues. CDR1 and CDR2 from the germline V gene are MNHNS and SASEGT. CDR3 amino acids: CASTRDSYSNQPQHF. In nucleotides, the CDR3 is TGTGCCAGCACCAGGGACAGCTATAGCAATCAGCCCCAGCATTTT.

The chain joins TRBV20-1 to TRBJ2-5; 9 nucleotides match TRBD1. After removal of 3 bases from V and 1 base from J, the junction contained 3 bases not matched to a gene. CDR3 length equals 14 residues. From germline, CDR1 is DFQATT and CDR2 SNEGSKA (reference sequence). The CDR3 DNA is TGCAGTGCTAGGCTGGGACAGGGCCAAGAGACCCAGTACTTC. This gives the protein CSARLGQGQETQYF.

The rearrangement joins TRBV7-9 to TRBJ2-1, with 14 bases matching TRBD2. The CDR3 loop spans 15 amino acids. CDR1 SEHNR and CDR2 FQNEAQ come from the germline V gene (reference sequence). With 5 bases clipped from V and 13 bases from J, the junction kept 10 bases outside the gene matches. CDR3 sequence (DNA): TGTGCCAGCAGCCCTTTCGGACTAGCGGGAGGACTTCAGTTCTTC. Its protein is CASSPFGLAGGLQFF. Based on the CDR3 plus reference TRBV7-9 and TRBJ2-1, the full variable domain is DTGVSQNPRHKITKRGQNVTFRCDPISEHNRLYWYRQTLGQGPEFLTYFQNEAQLEKSRLLSDRFSAERPKGSFSTLEIQRTEQGDSAMYLCASSPFGLAGGLQFFGPGTRLTVL.